This paragraph covers one TCR beta chain sequence. Its target is not known. V was trimmed by 6 bases and J by 4 bases, leaving 10 bases between them. CDR1 is MNHEY and CDR2 is SVGAGI in the germline V gene. The CDR3 is made up of 14 amino acids. The entry originates in a study of T cell responses to AZD1222 COVID-19 vaccine. Study-wide results and caveats: Nearly half of spike-specific TCRs reportedly go after variant regions that carry no mutations. Every sample of the repertoires postdated the peak T cell response. Possibly, clonal diversity was underestimated; donors were largely white British and included more females.

TCRdb keeps only in-frame clones here, not all; method: immunoSEQ multiplex PCR. The top ten clones hold about 3% of a sample with 120,000 to 150,000 clones, 80% to 95% of them seen once. The sample consisted of peripheral blood, taken on day 0 of MenACWY control vaccination. The sequence derives from an adult in good health. The chain is built from TRBV6-5 and TRBJ2-6; tentatively, D is TRBD1 (6 bases). CDR3 region: CASRTGQGANVLTF. CDR3 DNA: TGTGCCAGCAGAACAGGGCAAGGGGCCAACGTCCTGACTTTC.